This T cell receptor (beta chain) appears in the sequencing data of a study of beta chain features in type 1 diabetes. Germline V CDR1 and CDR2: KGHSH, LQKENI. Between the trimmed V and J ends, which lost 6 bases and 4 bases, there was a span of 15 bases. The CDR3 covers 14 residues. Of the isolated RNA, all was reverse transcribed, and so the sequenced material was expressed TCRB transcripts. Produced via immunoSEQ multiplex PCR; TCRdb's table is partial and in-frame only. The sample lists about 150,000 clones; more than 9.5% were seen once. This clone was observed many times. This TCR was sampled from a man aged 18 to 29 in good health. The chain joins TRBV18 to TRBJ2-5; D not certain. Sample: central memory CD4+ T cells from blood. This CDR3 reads CASSPQEKGETQYF. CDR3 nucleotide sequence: TGTGCCAGCTCCCCCCAGGAAAAGGGAGAGACCCAGTACTTC.